This entry features one T cell receptor (beta chain) sequence. V was clipped by 0 bases and J by 5 bases, with 16 bases between them. The CDR3 is 16 residues long. Germline V gene data show CDR1 as SGHDN and CDR2 as FVKESK. Data came from immunoSEQ multiplex PCR; TCRdb stores just in-frame clones and leaves some out. The data hold about 73,000 clones, with 65% to 90% observed a single time. This sample is part of a study of OX40 agonist ivuxolimab in advanced cancers. Looking at the study overall: Every patient in dose escalation had hepatocellular carcinoma, melanoma, renal cell or head and neck cancer. The study reported partial responses in three patients: one hepatocellular carcinoma, two cutaneous melanoma.

The rearrangement links TRBV14 to TRBJ1-1; D ambiguous. Sequences were derived from CD4+ or CD8+ T cells sorted from blood, sampled in a trial of the OX40 agonist ivuxolimab. The TCR originated in an adult with an advanced solid tumor such as melanoma, head and neck, liver or kidney cancer. Here the CDR3 reads CASSQDRRSWVTEAFF. The CDR3 DNA reads as TGTGCCAGCAGCCAAGATCGGCGGTCCTGGGTTACTGAAGCTTTCTTT.